Below, 17 T cell receptor beta chains from the same sample are listed, as sequenced in a study of blood T cell repertoires in COVID-19. Assay: immunoSEQ multiplex PCR; the TCRdb copy retains only in-frame clones and omits some. The table lists 350,000 to 450,000 clones, around 89% of them singletons, with roughly 1.2% in the top ten. The sample consisted of peripheral blood. The receptors originated from a man aged 35 to 55 with acute or convalescent COVID-19.

The CDR3 DNA sequence: TGTGCCAGTAGCGGGAGGGCCCGAGAGCAGTTCTTC. The encoded protein is CASSGRAREQFF. The chain has TRBV19 and TRBJ2-1, with TRBD2 identical over 8 bases. Germline CDR1 and CDR2: LNHDA and SQIVND (reference sequence). V lost 6 bases, J lost 10 bases, and 5 bases stayed unmatched. This CDR3 is 12 amino acids long.

This chain uses TRBV2 with TRBJ1-4; D is uncertain. The CDR3 is 15 residues long. Trimming left V 1 base short and J 8 bases short, with 14 bases between. Germline lookup yields CDR1 SNHLY and CDR2 FYNNEI. The CDR3 DNA is TGTGCCAGCAGTGAAGAGGTAGCAGGAGGAGAAAAACTGTTTTTT. This sequence encodes CASSEEVAGGEKLFF. Looking up the rest from reference TRBV2 and TRBJ1-4 gives the full variable domain: EPEVTQTPSHQVTQMGQEVILRCVPISNHLYFYWYRQILGQKVEFLVSFYNNEISEKSEIFDDQFSVERPDGSNFTLKIRSTKLEDSAMYFCASSEEVAGGEKLFFGSGTQLSVL.

The chain has TRBV4-2 and TRBJ2-7, with a tentative D call TRBD2 (5 bases). CDR1 is LGHNA and CDR2 is YNFKEQ in the germline V gene. CDR3 size: 19 residues. V lost 0 bases, J lost 6 bases, and 27 bases lay in between. This CDR3 reads CASSQEEVLVIGAGREQYF. CDR3 nucleotides: TGTGCCAGCAGCCAAGAGGAGGTACTAGTCATCGGAGCTGGGCGCGAGCAGTACTTC.

The gene calls are TRBV9 and TRBJ2-1, with TRBD2 identical over 10 bases. Per germline, CDR1 SGDLS and CDR2 YYNGEE. V trimming: 6 bases; J trimming: 10 bases; junction bases outside the gene matches: 13. This CDR3 is 15 amino acids long. In nucleotides, the CDR3 is TGTGCCAGCACCCAGAGCGGGGGGGCCTTTGGGGAGCAGTTCTTC. It yields the protein CASTQSGGAFGEQFF.

The chain recombines TRBV2 with TRBJ2-7; 7 bases agree with TRBD1. Per the germline V gene, CDR1 is SNHLY and CDR2 is FYNNEI. Trimming cost V 8 bases and J 4 bases; bases outside gene matches: 8. The CDR3 consists of 13 residues. In DNA, the CDR3 is TGTGCCAGCCAAGCAGGGGGTGGGTACGAGCAGTACTTC. Translated: CASQAGGGYEQYF.

The V gene is TRBV7-9, the J gene TRBJ2-1, with 11 bases identical to TRBD2. V lost 5 bases, J lost 10 bases, and 16 bases stayed unmatched. CDR1 is SEHNR and CDR2 is FQNEAQ in the germline V gene (reference sequence). The CDR3 spans 17 residues. DNA of the CDR3: TGTGCCAGCAGCCCACGAACGGGGCTAGCGGGAGGCGACGAGCAGTTCTTC. Its translation: CASSPRTGLAGGDEQFF.

This clone has a single count. The chain employs TRBV6-1 and TRBJ1-4; D ambiguous. The CDR3 has 13 amino acids. From germline, CDR1 is MNHNS and CDR2 SASEGT. The V and J ends lost 3 bases and 8 bases respectively, with 10 bases between them. The CDR3 reads CASSEGESEKLFF. CDR3 nucleotide sequence: TGTGCCAGCAGTGAGGGAGAATCCGAAAAACTGTTTTTT.

The chain joins TRBV6-5 to TRBJ2-7; TRBD2 aligns across 9 bases. Looked up from germline, CDR1 is MNHEY and CDR2 is SVGAGI. Trimming took 7 bases from V and 1 from J; bases not matched to a gene: 8. This CDR3 is built from 15 residues. The CDR3 DNA follows: TGTGCCAGCACCAGACTAGCGGAGGGATCCTACGAGCAGTACTTC. This sequence encodes CASTRLAEGSYEQYF.

The V and J genes are TRBV2 and TRBJ1-5, with D possibly matching TRBD1 (6 bases). The CDR3 is 14 amino acids. V lost 2 bases to trimming and J lost 2 bases, with 7 bases between them. Germline V gene sequence: CDR1 SNHLY, CDR2 FYNNEI. The CDR3 DNA follows: TGTGCCAGCAGTGAATCAGGGGGCAATCAGCCCCAGCATTTT. Amino acid sequence: CASSESGGNQPQHF.

The chain uses TRBV19 and TRBJ2-1; D possibly corresponds to TRBD2 (5 bases). CDR3 size: 17 residues. Trimming pared 3 bases from V and 0 bases from J, leaving 15 bases between. Germline V gene lookup returns CDR1 LNHDA and CDR2 SQIVND (reference sequence). DNA of the CDR3: TGTGCCAGTAGTATGGGTCTACGAGGGAGCTCCTACAATGAGCAGTTCTTC. Amino acid sequence: CASSMGLRGSSYNEQFF. Complete variable domain (other parts from reference TRBV19 and TRBJ2-1): DGGITQSPKYLFRKEGQNVTLSCEQNLNHDAMYWYRQDPGQGLRLIYYSQIVNDFQKGDIAEGYSVSREKKESFPLTVTSAQKNPTAFYLCASSMGLRGSSYNEQFFGPGTRLTVL.

This chain joins TRBV20-1 and TRBJ1-2; D is perhaps TRBD1 (5 bases). Trimming shortened V by 3 bases and J by 3 bases, and 14 bases separated the two germline ends. Germline lookup yields CDR1 DFQATT and CDR2 SNEGSKA (reference sequence). CDR3 size: 14 residues. The CDR3 DNA reads TGCAGTGCTAGTGGTGCCGCCAGGGACTATGGCTACACCTTC. It specifies CSASGAARDYGYTF.

This chain joins TRBV29-1 and TRBJ1-2; 8 bases agree with TRBD1. The CDR3 runs to 12 residues. Germline CDR1 and CDR2: SQVTM and ANQGSEA. Losses at the gene ends were 7 bases for V and 4 bases for J; bases not matched to a gene: 5. The DNA of the CDR3 is TGCAGCGCCGGACAGGGACTCTATGGCTACACCTTC. Amino acids: CSAGQGLYGYTF.

The chain uses TRBV28 and TRBJ1-5, with D unclear. The CDR3 extends over 13 amino acids. Trimming shortened V by 5 bases and J by 0 bases, and 5 bases separated the two germline ends. CDR1 is MDHEN, CDR2 SYDVKM, per germline. CDR3 DNA: TGTGCCAGCAGTGCAGATAGCAATCAGCCCCAGCATTTT. Translating gives CASSADSNQPQHF.

This chain uses TRBV7-2 with TRBJ2-5; 7 bases fit TRBD2. Losses at the gene ends were 0 bases for V and 7 bases for J; bases not matched to a gene: 5. The CDR3 is 14 residues long. CDR1 is SGHTA and CDR2 is FQGNSA in the germline V gene. CDR3 nucleotides: TGTGCCAGCAGCTTAGCGGGGGGGTTCGGGACCCAGTACTTC. Translation: CASSLAGGFGTQYF.

The genes are TRBV10-3 and TRBJ1-2; 8 bases map to TRBD1. CDR1 is ENHRY and CDR2 is SYGVKD in the germline V gene. The CDR3 loop spans 13 amino acids. CDR3 region: CANRGDRNYGYTF. The CDR3 nucleotides read TGTGCAAATCGGGGGGACAGGAACTATGGCTACACCTTC.

The gene calls are TRBV7-9 and TRBJ2-7; TRBD1 matches 10 bases. Germline V lookup: CDR1 SEHNR, CDR2 FQNEAQ (reference sequence). The V and J ends lost 3 bases and 4 bases, in that order; junction bases with no gene match: 6. The CDR3 consists of 15 residues. CDR3 sequence (DNA): TGTGCCAGCAGCTTGGCCGGGACAGGGGTTTACGAGCAGTACTTC. It codes for CASSLAGTGVYEQYF.

The chain is built from TRBV10-3 and TRBJ1-1, with 7 nucleotides matching TRBD1. The CDR3 has 13 residues. The germline gives CDR1 ENHRY, CDR2 SYGVKD. V was clipped by 8 bases and J by 5 bases; unmatched bases: 8. The CDR3 here is CAIQTGRKTEAFF. CDR3 coding DNA: TGTGCCATCCAGACAGGGCGGAAGACTGAAGCTTTCTTT.